Each of the 5 T cell receptor beta chains below was sequenced from the same sample in a study of T cells in Graves' hyperthyroidism and ophthalmopathy. Authors of the study amplified TCR beta CDR3 regions from RNA transcripts. First-round RT-PCR targeting the TCR CDR3 was performed with the HTBI primer set. TCRdb redid the calling of the multiplex PCR reads with MiXCR, one entry per CDR3 protein. The sample records nearly 600,000 distinct CDR3 sequences, approximately 15% being singletons. The material sequenced was blood. The receptors shown here come from a woman in her thirties with Graves' hyperthyroidism that later progressed to Graves' ophthalmopathy.

This clonotype was detected ten times or more. The CDR3 is CASSTGTSGGDEQFF. In nucleotides, the CDR3 is TGTGCCAGCAGCACCGGGACTAGCGGCGGGGATGAGCAGTTCTTC. The chain combines TRBV7-3 with TRBJ2-1, with 11 nucleotides matching TRBD2. After removal of 5 bases from V and 8 bases from J, the junction contained 8 bases not matched to a gene. CDR3 length: 15 amino acids. Germline CDR1 is SGHTA and CDR2 is FQGTGA.

This clonotype was seen more than once but under ten times. Since a much larger clone is just one base distant, this may be a read error. The chain links TRBV27 to TRBJ1-1; no clear D gene. This CDR3 comprises 13 residues. Germline V gene data show CDR1 as MNHEY and CDR2 as SMNVEV (reference sequence). The CDR3 region is CASSFTSNTKAFF. The CDR3 nucleotides are TGTGCCAGCAGTTTTACATCGAACACTAAAGCTTTCTTT.

In its sample, this clonotype was seen many times. The rearrangement uses TRBV3-1 and TRBJ1-1; 7 nucleotides match TRBD1. Germline V gene sequence: CDR1 LGHDT, CDR2 YNNKEL (reference sequence). V lost 6 bases to trimming and J lost 5 bases; unmatched junction nucleotides: 6. The CDR3 sequence is 13 residues long. The CDR3 nucleotides are TGTGCCAGCAGGACCCAGGGGGTTACTGAAGCTTTCTTT. Protein: CASRTQGVTEAFF.

The sample holds many counts of this clonotype. CDR3 in amino acids: CSAGDRMIEAFF. CDR3 coding DNA: TGCAGCGCGGGGGACAGAATGATCGAAGCTTTCTTT. V is TRBV29-1 and J is TRBJ1-1; 7 bases map to TRBD1. The V segment lost 7 bases and the J segment 8 bases; nucleotides outside the gene matches: 10. CDR1 and CDR2 from the germline V gene are SQVTM and ANQGSEA. The CDR3 extends over 12 amino acids.

The chain links TRBV7-9 to TRBJ1-5; a possible D gene is TRBD1 (5 bases). V gave up 6 bases and J gave up 2 bases, with 11 bases separating them. Germline CDR1 and CDR2: SEHNR and FQNEAQ (reference sequence). CDR3 size: 14 residues. This CDR3 reads CASSGGVGNQPQHF. CDR3 DNA: TGTGCCAGCAGTGGGGGGGTGGGCAATCAGCCCCAGCATTTT.